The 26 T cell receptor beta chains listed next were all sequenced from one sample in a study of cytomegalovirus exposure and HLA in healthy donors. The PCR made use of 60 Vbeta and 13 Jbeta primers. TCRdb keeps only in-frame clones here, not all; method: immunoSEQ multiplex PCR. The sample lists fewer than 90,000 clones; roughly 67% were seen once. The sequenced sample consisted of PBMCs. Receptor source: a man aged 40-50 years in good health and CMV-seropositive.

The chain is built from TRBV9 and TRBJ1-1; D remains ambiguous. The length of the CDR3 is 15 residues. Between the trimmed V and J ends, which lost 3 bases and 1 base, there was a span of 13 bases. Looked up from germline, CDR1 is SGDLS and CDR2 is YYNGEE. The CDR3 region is CASSARGNPNTEAFF. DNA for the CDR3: TGTGCCAGCAGCGCTCGGGGAAATCCGAACACTGAAGCTTTCTTT.

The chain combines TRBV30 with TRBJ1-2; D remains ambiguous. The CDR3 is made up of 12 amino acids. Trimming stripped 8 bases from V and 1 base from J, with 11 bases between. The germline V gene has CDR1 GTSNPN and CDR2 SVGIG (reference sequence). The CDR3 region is CAGRRVNYGYTF. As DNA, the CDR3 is TGTGCCGGCCGGCGGGTTAACTATGGCTACACCTTC.

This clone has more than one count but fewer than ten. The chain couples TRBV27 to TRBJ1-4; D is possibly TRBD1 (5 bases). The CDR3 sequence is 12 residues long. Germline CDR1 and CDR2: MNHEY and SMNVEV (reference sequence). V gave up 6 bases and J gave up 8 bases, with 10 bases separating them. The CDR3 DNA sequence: TGTGCCAGCAGCCGGGAGGGGGAAAAACTGTTTTTT. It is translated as CASSREGEKLFF. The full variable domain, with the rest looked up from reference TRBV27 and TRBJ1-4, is EAQVTQNPRYLITVTGKKLTVTCSQNMNHEYMSWYRQDPGLGLRQIYYSMNVEVTDKGDVPEGYKVSRKEKRNFPLILESPSPNQTSLYFCASSREGEKLFFGSGTQLSVL.

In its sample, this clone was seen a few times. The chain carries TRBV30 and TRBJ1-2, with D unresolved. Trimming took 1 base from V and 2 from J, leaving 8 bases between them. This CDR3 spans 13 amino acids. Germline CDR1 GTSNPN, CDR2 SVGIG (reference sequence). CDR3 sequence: CAWSESMNYGYTF. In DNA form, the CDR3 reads TGTGCCTGGAGTGAATCTATGAACTATGGCTACACCTTC.

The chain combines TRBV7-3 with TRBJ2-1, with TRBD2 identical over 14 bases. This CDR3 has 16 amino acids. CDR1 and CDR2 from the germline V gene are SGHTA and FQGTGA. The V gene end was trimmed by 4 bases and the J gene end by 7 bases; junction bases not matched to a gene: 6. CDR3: CASSSRTSGRRNEQFF. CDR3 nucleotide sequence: TGTGCCAGCAGCTCACGGACTAGCGGGAGGCGGAATGAGCAGTTCTTC.

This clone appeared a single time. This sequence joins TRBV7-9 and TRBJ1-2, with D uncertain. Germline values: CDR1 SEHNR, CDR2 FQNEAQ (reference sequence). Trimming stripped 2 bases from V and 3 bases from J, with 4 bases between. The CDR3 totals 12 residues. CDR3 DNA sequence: TGTGCCAGCAGCTTATCGGACTATGGCTACACCTTC. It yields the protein CASSLSDYGYTF. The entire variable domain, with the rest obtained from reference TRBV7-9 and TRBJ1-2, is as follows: DTGVSQNPRHKITKRGQNVTFRCDPISEHNRLYWYRQTLGQGPEFLTYFQNEAQLEKSRLLSDRFSAERPKGSFSTLEIQRTEQGDSAMYLCASSLSDYGYTFGSGTRLTVV.

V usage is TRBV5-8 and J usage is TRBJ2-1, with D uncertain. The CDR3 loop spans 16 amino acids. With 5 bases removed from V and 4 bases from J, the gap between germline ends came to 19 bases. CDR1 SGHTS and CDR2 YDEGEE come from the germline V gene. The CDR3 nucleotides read TGTGCCAGCAGACCCGAAGATCAATCCGGTTACAATGAGCAGTTCTTC. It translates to CASRPEDQSGYNEQFF.

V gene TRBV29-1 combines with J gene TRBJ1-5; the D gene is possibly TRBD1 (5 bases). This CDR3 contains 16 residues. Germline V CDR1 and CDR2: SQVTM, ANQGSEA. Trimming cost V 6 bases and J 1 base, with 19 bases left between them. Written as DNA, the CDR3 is TGCAGCGTCGTCGTCGGGGGGAGTGGAAGCAATCAGCCCCAGCATTTT. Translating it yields CSVVVGGSGSNQPQHF.

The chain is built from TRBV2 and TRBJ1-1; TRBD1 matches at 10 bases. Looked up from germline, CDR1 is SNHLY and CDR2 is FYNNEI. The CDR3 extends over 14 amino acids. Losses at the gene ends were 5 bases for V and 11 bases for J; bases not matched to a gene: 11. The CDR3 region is CASSPQGTGDDAFF. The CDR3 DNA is TGTGCCAGCAGTCCCCAAGGGACAGGGGATGACGCTTTCTTT.

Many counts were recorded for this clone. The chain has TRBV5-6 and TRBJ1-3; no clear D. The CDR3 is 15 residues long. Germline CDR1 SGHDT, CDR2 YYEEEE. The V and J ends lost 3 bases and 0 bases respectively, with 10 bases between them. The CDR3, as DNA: TGTGCCAGCAGCTCGCCGACATCCTCTGGAAACACCATATATTTT. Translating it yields CASSSPTSSGNTIYF.

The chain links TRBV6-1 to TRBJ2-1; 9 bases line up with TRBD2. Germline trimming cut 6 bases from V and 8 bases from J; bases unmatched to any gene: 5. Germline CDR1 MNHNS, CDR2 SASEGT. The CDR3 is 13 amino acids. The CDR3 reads CASRASGIYEQFF. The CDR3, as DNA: TGTGCCAGCAGAGCTAGCGGGATATATGAGCAGTTCTTC.

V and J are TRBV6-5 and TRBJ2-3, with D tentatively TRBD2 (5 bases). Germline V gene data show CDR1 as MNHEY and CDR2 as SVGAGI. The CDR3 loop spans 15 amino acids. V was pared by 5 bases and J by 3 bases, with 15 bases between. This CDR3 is CASSNLGSTTDTQYF. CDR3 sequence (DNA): TGTGCCAGCAGTAATCTAGGGAGCACGACAGATACGCAGTATTTT.

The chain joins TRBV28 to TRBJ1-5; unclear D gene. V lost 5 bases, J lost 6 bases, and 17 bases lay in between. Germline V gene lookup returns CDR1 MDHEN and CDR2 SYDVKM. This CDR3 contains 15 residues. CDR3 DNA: TGTGCCAGCAGTCCCCCCGGAGCGCTGGGTCAGCCCCAGCATTTT. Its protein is CASSPPGALGQPQHF.

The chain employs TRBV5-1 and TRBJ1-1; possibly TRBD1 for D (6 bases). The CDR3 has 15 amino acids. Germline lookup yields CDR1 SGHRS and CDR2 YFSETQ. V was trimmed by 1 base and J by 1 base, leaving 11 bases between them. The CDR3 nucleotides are TGCGCCAGCAGCTTGACAGGGAAGAAGAACACTGAAGCTTTCTTT. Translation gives CASSLTGKKNTEAFF.

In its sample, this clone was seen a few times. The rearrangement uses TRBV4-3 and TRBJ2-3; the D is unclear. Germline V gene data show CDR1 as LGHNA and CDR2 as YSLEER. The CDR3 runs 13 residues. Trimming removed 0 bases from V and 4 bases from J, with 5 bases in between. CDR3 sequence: CASSQDFADTQYF. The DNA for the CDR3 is TGCGCCAGCAGCCAAGATTTCGCAGATACGCAGTATTTT.

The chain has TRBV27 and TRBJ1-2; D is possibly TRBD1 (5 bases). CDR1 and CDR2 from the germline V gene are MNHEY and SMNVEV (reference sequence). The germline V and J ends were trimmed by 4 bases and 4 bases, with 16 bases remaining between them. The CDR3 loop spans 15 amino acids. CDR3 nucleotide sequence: TGTGCCAGCAGTTCGGCGATCAGGGCTGGCTATGGCTACACCTTC. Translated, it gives CASSSAIRAGYGYTF.

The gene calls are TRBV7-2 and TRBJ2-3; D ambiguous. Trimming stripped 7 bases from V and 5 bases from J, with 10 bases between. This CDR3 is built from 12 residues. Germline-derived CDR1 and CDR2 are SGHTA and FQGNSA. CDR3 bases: TGTGCCAGCAACTACTACGGAGATACGCAGTATTTT. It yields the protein CASNYYGDTQYF.

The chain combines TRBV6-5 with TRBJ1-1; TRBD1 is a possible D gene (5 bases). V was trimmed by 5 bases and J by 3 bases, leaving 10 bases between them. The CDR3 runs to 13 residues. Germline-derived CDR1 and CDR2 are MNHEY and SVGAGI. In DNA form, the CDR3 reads TGTGCCAGCAGTAGAGCGGGGGACACTGAAGCTTTCTTT. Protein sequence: CASSRAGDTEAFF.

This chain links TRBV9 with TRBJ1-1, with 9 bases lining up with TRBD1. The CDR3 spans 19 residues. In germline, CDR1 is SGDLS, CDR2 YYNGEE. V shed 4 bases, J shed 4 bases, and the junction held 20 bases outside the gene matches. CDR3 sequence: CASSHSQTRDRAASTEAFF. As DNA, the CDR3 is TGTGCCAGCAGCCACAGCCAGACCCGGGACAGGGCGGCCAGCACTGAAGCTTTCTTT.

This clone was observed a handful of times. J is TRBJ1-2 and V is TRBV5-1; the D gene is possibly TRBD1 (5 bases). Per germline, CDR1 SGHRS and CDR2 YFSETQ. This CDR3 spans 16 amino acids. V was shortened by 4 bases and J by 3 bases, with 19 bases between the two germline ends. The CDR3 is CASSNTQPGLHYGYTF. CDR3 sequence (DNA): TGCGCCAGCAGCAATACCCAACCGGGACTTCACTATGGCTACACCTTC.

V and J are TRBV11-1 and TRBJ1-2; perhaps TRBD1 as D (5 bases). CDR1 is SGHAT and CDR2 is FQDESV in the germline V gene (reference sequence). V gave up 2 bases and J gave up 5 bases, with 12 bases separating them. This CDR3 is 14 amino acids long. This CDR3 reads CASSLNGGLYGYTF. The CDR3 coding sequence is TGTGCCAGCAGCTTAAACGGGGGACTGTATGGCTACACCTTC.

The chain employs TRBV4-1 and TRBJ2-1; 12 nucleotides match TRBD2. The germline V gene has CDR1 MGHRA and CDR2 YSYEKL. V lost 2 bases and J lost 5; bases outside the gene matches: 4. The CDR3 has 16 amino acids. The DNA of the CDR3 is TGCGCCAGCAGCCAATTTCTAGCGGGAGGGGACAATGAGCAGTTCTTC. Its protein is CASSQFLAGGDNEQFF.

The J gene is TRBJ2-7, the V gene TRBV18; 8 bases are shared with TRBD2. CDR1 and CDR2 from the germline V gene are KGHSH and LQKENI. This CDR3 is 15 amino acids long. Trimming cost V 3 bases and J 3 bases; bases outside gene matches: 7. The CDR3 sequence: CASSPARGGNYEQYF. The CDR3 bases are TGTGCCAGCTCACCGGCGCGCGGGGGGAACTACGAGCAGTACTTC.

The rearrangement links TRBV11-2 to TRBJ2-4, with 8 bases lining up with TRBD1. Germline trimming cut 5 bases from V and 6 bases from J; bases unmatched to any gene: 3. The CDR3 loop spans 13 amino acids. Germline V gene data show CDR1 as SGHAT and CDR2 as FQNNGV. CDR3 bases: TGTGCCAGCAGCGAGGACAGGGCAAACATTCAGTACTTC. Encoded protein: CASSEDRANIQYF.

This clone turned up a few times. Here the CDR3 DNA reads TGTGCCAGCAGCTTCGGATCAACAGGGGGCCTCACAGATACGCAGTATTTT. Translating gives CASSFGSTGGLTDTQYF. The chain joins TRBV11-2 to TRBJ2-3; 9 bases line up with TRBD1. The germline CDR1 and CDR2 sequences are SGHAT and FQNNGV. V trimming: 3 bases; J trimming: 2 bases; junction bases outside the gene matches: 9. The CDR3 is 17 residues long.

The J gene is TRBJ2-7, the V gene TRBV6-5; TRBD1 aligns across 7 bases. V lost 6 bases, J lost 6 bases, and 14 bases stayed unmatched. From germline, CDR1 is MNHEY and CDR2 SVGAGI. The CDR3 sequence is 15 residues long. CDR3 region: CASSPLLKAGGEQYF. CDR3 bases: TGTGCCAGCAGCCCCCTATTGAAGGCAGGGGGCGAGCAGTACTTC.